Listed below are T cell receptor beta chains from one sample, sequenced in a study of vaccination effects on CD4 cells after COVID-19. This table comes from immunoSEQ multiplex PCR, and its TCRdb copy is limited to in-frame clones, with some not included. The table shows roughly 55,000 clones, with about 73% occurring only once. Their antigen targets remain unknown. Sequenced here: CD4+ T cells from PBMCs cultured with HCoV-OC43 spike peptides, sampled after COVID-19 vaccination. The receptors were gathered from a human donor who received a COVID-19 vaccine. The CDR3 runs from the conserved cysteine through the conserved F or W. D genes are given only for firm matches. Not every row has a clone size; where given, it reads once, few, many or a size class.

d_gene | j_gene | abundance | v_gene | len | CDR3nt | CDR3aa
TRBD2 | TRBJ2-3 | - | TRBV2 | 15 | TGTGCCAGCAGTGAGGCTAGCGGGGGCGGGGATACGCAGTATTTT | CASSEASGGGDTQYF
- | TRBJ2-2 | - | TRBV18 | 14 | TGTGCCAGCTCACCGGGACTGGACACCGGGGAGCTGTTTTTT | CASSPGLDTGELFF
TRBD2 | TRBJ2-5 | - | TRBV29-1 | 14 | TGCAGCGCCGTAGCGGGGGGGCCCAAAGAGACCCAGTACTTC | CSAVAGGPKETQYF
- | TRBJ1-1 | - | TRBV30 | 11 | TGTGCCTGTCAGGGGAGGACTGAAGCTTTCTTT | CACQGRTEAFF
TRBD1 | TRBJ2-6 | - | TRBV5-1 | 18 | TGCGCCAGCAGCGAGGGACAGATAGCTAGCTCTGGGGCCAACGTCCTGACTTTC | CASSEGQIASSGANVLTF
TRBD1 | TRBJ1-1 | few | TRBV19 | 15 | TGTGCCAGTAGTACTTCCGACAGGGCGGGAACTGAAGCTTTCTTT | CASSTSDRAGTEAFF
- | TRBJ2-1 | - | TRBV19 | 15 | TGTGCCAGTACCACCTTGGGGGTAACCTACAATGAGCAGTTCTTC | CASTTLGVTYNEQFF
TRBD1 | TRBJ2-5 | - | TRBV29-1 | 13 | TGCAGCGACCGACAGGGAAGTATAGAGACCCAGTACTTC | CSDRQGSIETQYF
TRBD1 | TRBJ1-2 | - | TRBV25-1 | 16 | TGTGCCAGCAGTGAAGGCACGTCAGGGGGGATCAAAGGCTACACCTTC | CASSEGTSGGIKGYTF
- | TRBJ2-5 | - | TRBV29-1 | 11 | TGCAGCGTTGATGGCCAAGAGACCCAGTACTTC | CSVDGQETQYF
TRBD1 | TRBJ1-5 | - | TRBV3-1/TRBV3-2 | 17 | TGTGCCAGCAGTCCGGGACAGGGGTATCTTAGCAATCAGCCCCAGCATTTT | CASSPGQGYLSNQPQHF
TRBD1 | TRBJ1-1 | - | TRBV11-2 | 16 | TGTGCCAGCAGCCCCAAATTCGGGGGACAGGGCACTGAAGCTTTCTTT | CASSPKFGGQGTEAFF
- | TRBJ1-2 | - | TRBV29-1 | 13 | TGCAGCGCCCTTGGACAGTTGGGGTATGGCTACACCTTC | CSALGQLGYGYTF
TRBD2 | TRBJ2-1 | once | TRBV10-2 | 17 | TGCGCCAGCAGCTTTAGCGGGGGCCCCGGGGGATGGAATGAGCAGTTCTTC | CASSFSGGPGGWNEQFF
- | TRBJ2-2 | once | TRBV6-5 | 13 | TGTGCCAGCAGGGACACGAACACCGGGGAGCTGTTTTTT | CASRDTNTGELFF
TRBD1 | TRBJ1-6 | once | TRBV27 | 15 | TGTGCCAGCAGTTTAGGGGCGACAGGGAATTCACCCCTCCACTTT | CASSLGATGNSPLHF
TRBD1 | TRBJ2-1 | - | TRBV12-3/TRBV12-4 | 13 | TGTGCCAGCAGTTATGGGACAGGCAATGAGCAGTTCTTC | CASSYGTGNEQFF
- | TRBJ1-2 | - | TRBV19 | 13 | TGTGCCAGTAGCGTGGACAGCAACTATGGCTACACCTTC | CASSVDSNYGYTF
- | TRBJ1-5 | - | TRBV4-2 | 17 | TGTGCCAGCAGCCAAGATCACGGCTTACTTAGCAATCAGCCCCAGCATTTT | CASSQDHGLLSNQPQHF
- | TRBJ2-1 | - | TRBV15 | 14 | TGTGCCACCAGCAGAGTCGGACAACCCAATGAGCAGTTCTTC | CATSRVGQPNEQFF
- | TRBJ1-2 | - | TRBV28 | 13 | TGTGCCAGCAGTTTAAGTAGAGGAGATGGCTACACCTTC | CASSLSRGDGYTF
TRBD1 | TRBJ2-2 | - | TRBV2 | 15 | TGTGCCAGCCACAGGACAGGGAATTTAGCCGGGGAGCTGTTTTTT | CASHRTGNLAGELFF
- | TRBJ2-5 | - | TRBV2 | 15 | TGTGCCAGCAGTGAAGTCGGAGGAAACGGGGAGACCCAGTACTTC | CASSEVGGNGETQYF
- | TRBJ1-1 | - | TRBV2 | 13 | TGTGCCAGCGCCGGGTTCCGGGACACTGAAGCTTTCTTT | CASAGFRDTEAFF
- | TRBJ2-5 | once | TRBV5-1 | 12 | TGCGCCAGCAGCTTGGCCGGGGAGACCCAGTACTTC | CASSLAGETQYF
- | TRBJ1-2 | - | TRBV30 | 13 | TGTGCCTGGATTAAGGGGTCCGGCGGAGGCTACACCTTC | CAWIKGSGGGYTF
- | TRBJ1-1 | - | TRBV7-3 | 14 | TGTGCCAGCAGCTCCGGGACGGCGAACACTGAAGCTTTCTTT | CASSSGTANTEAFF
- | TRBJ1-2 | - | TRBV19 | 14 | TGTGCCAGTAGTATAGTGAACGCTGTCTATGGCTACACCTTC | CASSIVNAVYGYTF
- | TRBJ1-3 | few | TRBV19 | 15 | TGTGCCAGTACCCCGGGCAGACGCTCTGGAAACACCATATATTTT | CASTPGRRSGNTIYF
TRBD1 | TRBJ2-2 | few | TRBV19 | 15 | TGTGCCAGTAGTATAGACAGGGGGTTTGGCGGGGAGCTGTTTTTT | CASSIDRGFGGELFF
- | TRBJ1-2 | - | TRBV7-3 | 14 | TGTGCCAGCAGCTTATCATCAGGGGACCTCGGCTACACCTTC | CASSLSSGDLGYTF
- | TRBJ1-6 | few | TRBV4-1 | 16 | TGCGCCAGCAGCCCAAAAGGGAACTCCTATAATTCACCCCTCCACTTT | CASSPKGNSYNSPLHF
TRBD1 | TRBJ1-4 | - | TRBV2 | 16 | TGTGCCAGCAGTACGAGACAGGGGCGGGTTAATGAAAAACTGTTTTTT | CASSTRQGRVNEKLFF
- | TRBJ2-3 | - | TRBV18 | 16 | TGTGCCAGCTCACCGGCGGGGTTAGCGGGCACAGATACGCAGTATTTT | CASSPAGLAGTDTQYF
- | TRBJ2-5 | - | TRBV14 | 14 | TGTGCCAGCAGCCAAGATTTGGTCTCCGAGACCCAGTACTTC | CASSQDLVSETQYF
- | TRBJ1-4 | - | TRBV2 | 13 | TGTGCCAGCCAGGACAGAACTAATGAAAAACTGTTTTTT | CASQDRTNEKLFF
- | TRBJ1-4 | - | TRBV4-1 | 18 | TGCGCCAGCAGCCAAGATCGTATTGGGGGAACCACTAATGAAAAACTGTTTTTT | CASSQDRIGGTTNEKLFF
TRBD1 | TRBJ2-5 | - | TRBV5-6 | 16 | TGTGCCAGCAGCTTGTCGCGGGACAGGGTGAAGGAGACCCAGTACTTC | CASSLSRDRVKETQYF
TRBD1 | TRBJ1-6 | - | TRBV5-1 | 17 | TGCGCCAGCAGCTTGGCTCAGGGGGGCTCCTATAATTCACCCCTCCACTTT | CASSLAQGGSYNSPLHF
- | TRBJ1-3 | few | TRBV19 | 18 | TGTGCCAGTAGTATTCTTGGGACCGAATTTAGCTCTGGAAACACCATATATTTT | CASSILGTEFSSGNTIYF
- | TRBJ1-3 | - | TRBV10-3 | 15 | TGTGCCATCAGTGAGGGGGTACCCTCTGGAAACACCATATATTTT | CAISEGVPSGNTIYF
- | TRBJ2-2 | - | TRBV2 | 13 | TGTGCCAGCAGTGAGGAGGGTTTCGGGGAGCTGTTTTTT | CASSEEGFGELFF
TRBD1 | TRBJ2-1 | - | TRBV14 | 14 | TGTGCCAGCAGCCGAAGGGACAGTTACAATGAGCAGTTCTTC | CASSRRDSYNEQFF
TRBD1 | TRBJ1-6 | few | TRBV6-5 | 14 | TGTGCCACCCGGACAGGGACGTATAATTCACCCCTCCACTTT | CATRTGTYNSPLHF
TRBD1 | TRBJ1-2 | - | TRBV4-2 | 13 | TGTGCCAGCAGCCAAGACAGGGGGCGCGACTACACCTTC | CASSQDRGRDYTF
- | TRBJ1-5 | few | TRBV7-8 | 15 | TGTGCCAGCAGCTTAACTGGAATTGGCAATCAGCCCCAGCATTTT | CASSLTGIGNQPQHF
- | TRBJ2-2 | - | TRBV9 | 16 | TGTGCCAGCAGCGTAGATGACGGAAGGAACACCGGGGAGCTGTTTTTT | CASSVDDGRNTGELFF
- | TRBJ1-2 | - | TRBV3-1/TRBV3-2 | 12 | TGTGCCAGCAGTCAAGGGGAGAATGGCTACACCTTC | CASSQGENGYTF
TRBD1 | TRBJ1-2 | - | TRBV29-1 | 17 | TGCAGCATTGGGGACTTGCGTGGGGACAGCAGCTTCTATGGCTACACCTTC | CSIGDLRGDSSFYGYTF
- | TRBJ2-1 | few | TRBV29-1 | 14 | TGCAGCGTTGAGACAGGCAGCTCCTACAATGAGCAGTTCTTC | CSVETGSSYNEQFF
TRBD1 | TRBJ2-3 | - | TRBV6-2/TRBV6-3 | 15 | TGTGCCAGCAGCACGGGACAGACTAGCACAGATACGCAGTATTTT | CASSTGQTSTDTQYF
TRBD1 | TRBJ2-1 | - | TRBV15 | 19 | TGTGCCACCAGCAGAGTTGGAGGTGGAATTCTGGGACAGGGGGGTGAGCAGTTCTTC | CATSRVGGGILGQGGEQFF
TRBD2 | TRBJ2-2 | - | TRBV9 | 16 | TGTGCCAGCAGCGTAGGAGGACTAGCGGGGTCCGGGGAGCTGTTTTTT | CASSVGGLAGSGELFF
TRBD2 | TRBJ2-5 | - | TRBV7-2 | 16 | TGTGCCAGCAGCTTAGGAGCGGGGGGGAGGGTAGGGACCCAGTACTTC | CASSLGAGGRVGTQYF
- | TRBJ2-2 | - | TRBV5-1 | 14 | TGCGCCAGCAGCCCACCGACAGTTGCCGGGGAGCTGTTTTTT | CASSPPTVAGELFF
- | TRBJ1-6 | - | TRBV4-3 | 12 | TGCGCCAGCAGCCATCGTAATTCACCCCTCCACTTT | CASSHRNSPLHF
TRBD2 | TRBJ2-3 | medium-sized | TRBV18 | 16 | TGTGCCAGCTCAAAGATGACTAGCTCTCGCACAGATACGCAGTATTTT | CASSKMTSSRTDTQYF